These 8 T cell receptor beta chains share one sample of origin, sequenced in a study of CD8 T cells in Susac syndrome. RNA, at 0.5 to 1 ug, was reverse transcribed with random hexamers. MiXCR, run by TCRdb on the immunoSEQ multiplex PCR reads, gives a single entry per CDR3 protein. Among around 100,000 distinct CDR3 sequences listed, about 95% were seen once. Sequenced: CD8+ T cells from PBMCs. These receptor sequences come from a human donor with Susac syndrome.

The chain links TRBV12-5 to TRBJ2-2; D not certain. Trimming left V 6 bases short and J 2 bases short, with 10 bases between. The CDR3 sequence is 14 residues long. Germline V gene sequence: CDR1 LGHNT, CDR2 FRNRAP. CDR3 nucleotides: TGTGCTAGTGGGTTTGGCAGAAACACCGGGGAGCTGTTTTTT. It yields the protein CASGFGRNTGELFF. Full variable domain (remainder filled in from reference TRBV12-5 and TRBJ2-2): DARVTQTPRHKVTEMGQEVTMRCQPILGHNTVFWYRQTMMQGLELLAYFRNRAPLDDSGMPKDRFSAEMPDATLATLKIQPSEPRDSAVYFCASGFGRNTGELFFGEGSRLTVL.

The V call is TRBV15, the J call TRBJ2-7; 10 bases line up with TRBD2. CDR3 length equals 16 residues. CDR1 is LNHNV and CDR2 is YYDKDF in the germline V gene (reference sequence). Trimming took 5 bases from V and 2 from J; bases not matched to a gene: 9. The DNA of the CDR3 is TGTGCCACCAGCCTAGACGAAACTAGCGGGACCTACGAGCAGTACTTC. Protein: CATSLDETSGTYEQYF.

The CDR3 spells CASSQLGLAGEAQYF. The DNA of the CDR3 is TGCGCCAGCAGCCAGCTGGGACTAGCGGGGGAGGCCCAGTACTTC. This sequence joins TRBV4-1 and TRBJ2-5; 14 nucleotides line up with TRBD2. J was trimmed by 9 bases and V by 3 bases; bases with no gene match: 6. The CDR3 loop spans 15 amino acids. Per germline, CDR1 MGHRA and CDR2 YSYEKL.

The V gene is TRBV11-2, the J gene TRBJ1-5, with TRBD1 identical over 9 bases. J lost 8 bases, V lost 3 bases, and 5 bases had no gene match. The germline gives CDR1 SGHAT, CDR2 FQNNGV. This CDR3 has 14 residues. CDR3 bases: TGTGCCAGCAGCTTGCAACAGGGGGCTGAGCCCCAGCATTTT. It specifies CASSLQQGAEPQHF.

The V call is TRBV7-3, the J call TRBJ2-1, with TRBD2 identical over 15 bases. V dropped 4 bases and J dropped 4; count of bases not matched to a gene: 5. CDR3 size: 17 residues. CDR1 and CDR2 from the germline V gene are SGHTA and FQGTGA. The CDR3 DNA follows: TGTGCCAGCAGCTCGGGACTAGCGGGGGGAAAATACAATGAGCAGTTCTTC. It encodes CASSSGLAGGKYNEQFF.

The chain recombines TRBV12-3 or TRBV12-4 with TRBJ2-5; no reliable D call. V lost 3 bases and J lost 2, with 7 bases in between. The CDR3 spans 13 residues. The CDR3 DNA follows: TGTGCCAGCAGTTTTGGTATTCAAGAGACCCAGTACTTC. Translating it yields CASSFGIQETQYF.

The V gene is TRBV4-1, the J gene TRBJ1-6; D is undetermined. Trimming took 3 bases from V and 9 from J, leaving 12 bases between them. The CDR3 covers 14 residues. Germline CDR1 and CDR2: MGHRA and YSYEKL. Written as DNA, the CDR3 is TGCGCCAGCAGCCAGGACGGATCCGGTTCACCCCTCCACTTT. It specifies CASSQDGSGSPLHF.

The V gene is TRBV20-1, the J gene TRBJ1-1; D perhaps matches TRBD1 (5 bases). Trimming took off 5 bases at V and 2 bases at J, with 12 bases between the two ends. The CDR3 extends over 13 amino acids. CDR1 is DFQATT, CDR2 SNEGSKA, per germline (reference sequence). The CDR3, as DNA: TGCAGTGCTCCCTGGGGGGGAAACACTGAAGCTTTCTTT. Translating gives CSAPWGGNTEAFF.